Below are 9 T cell receptor beta chains sequenced from a single sample in a study of blood T cell repertoires in COVID-19. This table comes from immunoSEQ multiplex PCR, and its TCRdb copy is limited to in-frame clones, with some not included. The table has some 200,000 clones, more than 75% seen once. The sequencing sample was made of peripheral blood. These receptors all come from a woman in her 70s with COVID-19, enrolled during active disease.

The V gene is TRBV10-1, the J gene TRBJ2-5; D possibly corresponds to TRBD2 (5 bases). V was pared by 3 bases and J by 1 base, with 15 bases between. The CDR3 is 16 amino acids. Germline-derived CDR1 and CDR2 are WNHNN and SYGVQD (reference sequence). The CDR3 DNA is TGCGCCAGCAGTGATGAGGGCCTAGACATCCAAGAGACCCAGTACTTC. Protein product: CASSDEGLDIQETQYF.

The V and J genes are TRBV7-2 and TRBJ2-7; the match to TRBD2 covers 8 bases. CDR3 length: 15 residues. Germline lookup yields CDR1 SGHTA and CDR2 FQGNSA. V lost 1 base to trimming and J lost 4 bases; unmatched junction nucleotides: 6. CDR3 residues: CASSLEAGGLYEQYF. The CDR3 DNA reads TGTGCCAGCAGCTTAGAGGCGGGAGGCTTGTACGAGCAGTACTTC.

The V gene is TRBV12-3 or TRBV12-4, the J gene TRBJ1-2, with D possibly TRBD1 on 5 matching bases. CDR3 length: 13 amino acids. V shed 10 bases and J shed 4 bases, with 16 bases lying between them. The CDR3 sequence: CATQSGGSYGYTF. In nucleotides, the CDR3 is TGTGCCACCCAGAGTGGGGGGTCCTATGGCTACACCTTC.

This rearrangement joins TRBV25-1 to TRBJ2-7; TRBD2 aligns across 7 bases. The CDR3 length is 14 residues. Germline-derived CDR1 and CDR2 are MGHDK and SYGVNS. J lost 0 bases, V lost 6 bases, and 5 bases had no gene match. CDR3 DNA sequence: TGTGCCAGCAGGAGTCCGGGAGGCTCCTACGAGCAGTACTTC. Protein sequence: CASRSPGGSYEQYF.

The rearrangement uses TRBV27 and TRBJ2-5; 9 positions agree with TRBD1. V trimming: 6 bases; J trimming: 5 bases; junction bases outside the gene matches: 10. The CDR3 is 15 residues long. Germline CDR1 and CDR2: MNHEY and SMNVEV (reference sequence). CDR3 region: CASRPHRGREETQYF. The CDR3 DNA is TGTGCCAGCAGACCCCACAGGGGGCGGGAGGAGACCCAGTACTTC.

The chain uses TRBV6-5 and TRBJ1-5; 7 nucleotides match TRBD1. Germline loops: CDR1 MNHEY, CDR2 SVGAGI. The junction had 11 bases not matched to a gene; V was cut back by 8 bases and J by 4 bases. The CDR3 has 15 residues. CDR3 sequence (DNA): TGTGCCAGCGACCAACTGGACAGGTGGAATCAGCCCCAGCATTTT. Its protein product is CASDQLDRWNQPQHF.

CDR3 in DNA: TGCGCCAGCAGCCAAGAGGGTCCGGGACTAGCGGGAGGGTGGGATACGCAGTATTTT. Translation: CASSQEGPGLAGGWDTQYF. V and J are TRBV4-3 and TRBJ2-3; 16 bases line up with TRBD2. V lost 0 bases, J lost 6 bases, and 9 bases stayed unmatched. Germline loops: CDR1 LGHNA, CDR2 YSLEER. The CDR3 covers 19 residues.

The chain carries TRBV6-5 and TRBJ1-1; TRBD1 aligns across 9 bases. Per germline, CDR1 MNHEY and CDR2 SVGAGI. There are 14 residues in the CDR3. Losses at the gene ends were 6 bases for V and 0 bases for J; bases not matched to a gene: 2. DNA for the CDR3: TGTGCCAGCAGCGGACAGGGGCTGAACACTGAAGCTTTCTTT. This encodes CASSGQGLNTEAFF.

The rearrangement joins TRBV11-3 to TRBJ2-6; possibly TRBD2 for D (6 bases). Germline V lookup: CDR1 SGHNT, CDR2 YENEEA. This CDR3 region has 16 residues. V lost 5 bases to trimming and J lost 1 base, with 12 bases between them. For the CDR3, the DNA is TGTGCCAGCAGCGGACGGGACTTTTCTGGGGCCAACGTCCTGACTTTC. This translates into CASSGRDFSGANVLTF.